One sample yielded the 21 T cell receptor beta chains listed below, sequenced in a study of blood T cells in healthy people across ages. It was with a sample-barcoded 5' primer and a J-beta primer mix that a second PCR of about 7 to 12 cycles was run. TCRdb reprocessed the 5' RACE reads via MiXCR and lists one record per CDR3 protein. Among 450,000 to 700,000 distinct CDR3 sequences, 25% to 30% were seen once, and the ten largest hold roughly 20%. The sequenced material came from blood. These receptors all stem from a woman aged 65 to 85 in good health.

The rearrangement links TRBV7-2 to TRBJ2-5; 11 bases are a match to TRBD2. J gave up 1 base and V 0 bases, and 4 bases lay outside the gene matches. The germline V gene has CDR1 SGHTA and CDR2 FQGNSA. This CDR3 has 17 residues. CDR3 coding DNA: TGTGCCAGCAGCTTAGCGCCACTAGCGGGGGCCCAAGAGACCCAGTACTTC. Its translation: CASSLAPLAGAQETQYF.

This clonotype was seen more than once but under ten times. At one end the junction does not follow the germline gene, possibly because of a read error. J is TRBJ1-2 and V is TRBV10-3; D gene uncertain. This CDR3 is 13 amino acids long. Germline CDR1 is ENHRY and CDR2 is SYGVKD. CDR3: CAVSEILNYGYTF. CDR3 DNA: TGTGCCGTCAGCGAGATTCTGAACTATGGCTACACCTTC.

This clonotype was counted a few times. The rearrangement uses TRBV18 and TRBJ2-3, with a possible D match to TRBD1 (6 bases). The length of the CDR3 is 14 residues. V was shortened by 4 bases and J by 2 bases, with 10 bases between the two germline ends. Germline V gene sequence: CDR1 KGHSH, CDR2 LQKENI. This CDR3 is CASSRRQDTDTQYF. CDR3 nucleotides: TGTGCCAGCTCACGAAGACAGGACACAGATACGCAGTATTTT.

This clonotype was seen more than once but under ten times. This rearrangement joins TRBV20-1 to TRBJ2-5; 14 nucleotides align to TRBD2. V was pared by 8 bases and J by 4 bases, with 9 bases of the junction left unmatched. From germline, CDR1 is DFQATT and CDR2 SNEGSKA (reference sequence). This CDR3 has 15 residues. DNA of the CDR3: TGCAGTACATCGACTAGCGGGGGGGTAGGAGAGACCCAGTACTTC. The encoded protein is CSTSTSGGVGETQYF.

CDR3 sequence: CASGTRGRLTEAFF. CDR3 in DNA: TGTGCCAGCGGAACCAGGGGGCGGCTCACTGAAGCTTTCTTT. The chain joins TRBV28 to TRBJ1-1; 8 bases are shared with TRBD1. CDR1 is MDHEN and CDR2 is SYDVKM in the germline V gene. Trimming at V came to 8 bases and at J to 4 bases, leaving 9 bases not matched to a gene. This CDR3 contains 14 residues.

This chain joins TRBV9 and TRBJ2-1; perhaps TRBD2 as D (6 bases). V was clipped by 4 bases and J by 5 bases, with 19 bases between them. The CDR3 loop spans 16 amino acids. The germline V gene encodes CDR1 SGDLS and CDR2 YYNGEE. The CDR3 here is CASSYGGVQVDNEQFF. CDR3 bases: TGTGCCAGCAGCTACGGCGGGGTGCAAGTGGACAATGAGCAGTTCTTC.

The CDR3 DNA is TGTGCCAGCAGGCGACAGGGGATTAGGCAAGAGACCCAGTACTTC. It codes for CASRRQGIRQETQYF. This chain connects TRBV2 to TRBJ2-1, with 8 bases identical to TRBD1. The tail of the sequence fits TRBJ2-5 better, so the J call may be wrong. The length of the CDR3 is 15 residues. Germline values: CDR1 SNHLY, CDR2 FYNNEI.

This clonotype came up a few times. The V and J genes are TRBV20-1 and TRBJ1-2; D may be TRBD1 (6 bases). Between the trimmed V and J ends, which lost 4 bases and 2 bases, there was a span of 11 bases. CDR1 is DFQATT, CDR2 SNEGSKA, per germline (reference sequence). The CDR3 extends over 13 amino acids. In nucleotides, the CDR3 is TGCAGTGCTACTCAGGGGCGCAACTATGGCTACACCTTC. This codes for CSATQGRNYGYTF.

The chain carries TRBV7-2 and TRBJ1-2; 7 bases match TRBD1. Germline V gene data show CDR1 as SGHTA and CDR2 as FQGNSA. The CDR3 totals 15 residues. Unmatched junction bases numbered 6, after V lost 5 bases and J lost 0 bases. The CDR3 sequence is CASSTAGQPNYGYTF. The CDR3 coding sequence is TGTGCCAGCAGCACGGCGGGACAGCCTAACTATGGCTACACCTTC.

Turning to this clonotype: One end of the junction does not line up with germline, which may come from a read error. V is TRBV20-1 and J is TRBJ2-1; possibly TRBD1 or TRBD2 for D (5 bases each). Per the germline V gene, CDR1 is DFQATT and CDR2 is SNEGSKA (reference sequence). This CDR3 has 13 residues. CDR3 sequence: CSARGAFYNEQFF. The CDR3 nucleotides are TGCAGCGCTAGAGGGGCGTTCTACAATGAGCAGTTCTTC.

V and J are TRBV24-1 and TRBJ1-2; D remains unclear. Trimming stripped 6 bases from V and 6 bases from J, with 13 bases between. CDR1 is KGHDR and CDR2 is SFDVKD in the germline V gene. This CDR3 has 13 residues. The CDR3 protein is CATSIGLGHGYTF. In DNA, the CDR3 is TGTGCCACCAGTATCGGGTTAGGCCATGGCTACACCTTC.

J is TRBJ1-3 and V is TRBV20-1, with a possible D match to TRBD1 (5 bases). V shed 1 base and J shed 2 bases, with 12 bases lying between them. Looked up from germline, CDR1 is DFQATT and CDR2 is SNEGSKA (reference sequence). The CDR3 contains 15 residues. The CDR3 loop is CSARGDSTTGNTIYF. The CDR3 nucleotides are TGCAGTGCTAGAGGAGACAGCACAACTGGAAACACCATATATTTT.

The chain has TRBV5-1 and TRBJ2-2; unclear D gene. Between the trimmed V and J ends, which lost 1 base and 7 bases, there was a span of 11 bases. Germline CDR1 is SGHRS and CDR2 is YFSETQ. CDR3 length: 14 amino acids. The CDR3 is CASSLWYGSGELFF. The CDR3 coding sequence is TGCGCCAGCAGCTTGTGGTATGGAAGCGGGGAGCTGTTTTTT.

This clonotype was detected a few times. CDR3 coding DNA: TGTGCCAGCAGCTTAGCTGAAGGTCACGCCTACGAGCAGTACTTC. Its translation: CASSLAEGHAYEQYF. The V call is TRBV11-2, the J call TRBJ2-7, with D unresolved. The CDR3 covers 15 residues. Trimming took off 1 base at V and 2 bases at J, with 12 bases between the two ends. Germline lookup yields CDR1 SGHAT and CDR2 FQNNGV.

This clonotype was detected a few times. This sequence joins TRBV6-6 and TRBJ2-1, with 15 bases fitting TRBD2. This CDR3 is 19 amino acids long. Germline values: CDR1 MNHNY, CDR2 SVGAGI (reference sequence). V dropped 6 bases and J dropped 1; count of bases not matched to a gene: 10. The CDR3: CASSPVGTSGGRSYNEQFF. DNA for the CDR3: TGTGCCAGCAGCCCCGTGGGGACTAGCGGGGGGAGATCCTACAATGAGCAGTTCTTC.

The V call is TRBV20-1, the J call TRBJ1-5, with D unclear. The ends were cut back, 6 bases at V and 5 bases at J, with 20 bases in the middle. Looked up from germline, CDR1 is DFQATT and CDR2 is SNEGSKA (reference sequence). The CDR3 totals 15 residues. This CDR3 is CSATRLTPGDQPQHF. Here the CDR3 DNA reads TGCAGTGCAACCCGCCTGACCCCTGGCGATCAGCCCCAGCATTTT.

This clonotype appeared a single time. The V and J genes are TRBV20-1 and TRBJ2-4, with 7 nucleotides matching TRBD2. This CDR3 is built from 11 residues. Germline V gene lookup returns CDR1 DFQATT and CDR2 SNEGSKA (reference sequence). The V gene end was trimmed by 7 bases and the J gene end by 6 bases; junction bases not matched to a gene: 3. The CDR3 DNA is TGCAGTGGTGGGGGGGGAAACATTCAGTACTTC. Translating gives CSGGGGNIQYF.

The count of this clonotype is one. The V and J genes are TRBV2 and TRBJ2-3; 8 bases map to TRBD1. The junction had 9 bases not matched to a gene; V was cut back by 4 bases and J by 6 bases. The CDR3 runs 15 residues. Looked up from germline, CDR1 is SNHLY and CDR2 is FYNNEI. CDR3 sequence (DNA): TGTGCCAGCAGTGCCCGACAGGGGTCCGAGGATACGCAGTATTTT. This gives the protein CASSARQGSEDTQYF.

This chain connects TRBV3-1 to TRBJ2-1; possible D gene TRBD2, 7 bases. V was clipped by 5 bases and J by 0 bases, with 11 bases between them. Germline V gives CDR1 LGHDT, CDR2 YNNKEL (reference sequence). The CDR3 contains 15 residues. Written as DNA, the CDR3 is TGTGCCAGCAGCGAGGGGGGGAGCTCCTACAATGAGCAGTTCTTC. Its protein product is CASSEGGSSYNEQFF.

The rearrangement joins TRBV7-2 to TRBJ2-3; D is unclear. Between the trimmed V and J ends, which lost 1 base and 1 base, there was a span of 6 bases. Germline assignment: CDR1 SGHTA and CDR2 FQGNSA. CDR3 size: 14 residues. The chain's CDR3 is CASSLDFGTDTQYF. CDR3 DNA: TGTGCCAGCAGCTTAGATTTTGGCACAGATACGCAGTATTTT.

This clonotype was seen only a few times. One junction end disagrees with the germline gene, perhaps due to a read error. The chain joins TRBV15 to TRBJ1-1; D perhaps matches TRBD1 (5 bases). CDR1 is LNHNV and CDR2 is YYDKDF in the germline V gene (reference sequence). The CDR3 runs 16 residues. The CDR3 region has the DNA TGTGCCACCAACAGATCACTCGGAAGGGGCAACACTGAAGCTCTCTTT. Amino acids: CATNRSLGRGNTEALF.